The following is a T cell receptor beta chain sequence with its context. Assay used: immunoSEQ multiplex PCR; TCRdb lists only in-frame clones, some missing. The top ten hold 10% to 15% of the sample, which has some 480,000 clones, approximately 90% seen once. Treatment of the sample: about 20 received Ad26.COV2.S at low or high dose, single or two shots; 5 received placebo; per-sample allocation not given. Sample collection was performed on day 63 after the first vaccine or placebo injection. The data were taken from a study of Ad26.COV2.S vaccination and SARS-CoV-2 variants. The CDR3 length is 14 residues. Germline CDR1 is SQVTM and CDR2 is ANQGSEA. Losses at the gene ends were 6 bases for V and 2 bases for J; bases not matched to a gene: 3.

The source is a person aged 18 to 65 who received the Ad26.COV2.S COVID-19 vaccine or a placebo. The chain carries TRBV29-1 and TRBJ2-7; 14 bases align to TRBD2. This specimen consisted of peripheral blood, obtained in a trial of Ad26.COV2.S vaccine versus placebo. DNA of the CDR3: TGCAGCGTGCAGACTAGCGGGAGGGCCTACGAGCAGTACTTC. Protein product: CSVQTSGRAYEQYF.